This paragraph reports one T cell receptor beta chain. From germline, CDR1 is SGHRS and CDR2 YFSETQ. This CDR3 comprises 13 residues. V dropped 4 bases and J dropped 10 bases, with 15 bases sitting between them. The data were obtained in a study of blood T cell repertoires in COVID-19. Study background: The United States, Italy and Spain supplied acute and convalescent COVID-19 samples. PBMCs, B-cell-depleted T cells, or T cells were the source of the cDNA or gDNA that made up the material.

In the original processing: The authors estimated nucleated cell counts from reference gene primer amplification. Only in-frame clones appear in the TCRdb table, and some are missing; sequencing was by immunoSEQ multiplex PCR. That table gives V, J and clone size, and the DNA gave D and trimming. The sample lists about 130,000 clones; approximately 86% were seen once. Those enrolled in Seattle joined during active infection and were followed longitudinally afterward. The sample was peripheral blood. This clonotype was obtained from a woman between 65 and 79 years old with COVID-19, enrolled during active disease. The genes are TRBV5-1 and TRBJ2-1; D possibly corresponds to TRBD2 (6 bases). The CDR3 protein is CASSPGVQEEQFF. The CDR3 bases are TGCGCCAGCAGCCCGGGGGTTCAAGAAGAGCAGTTCTTC.